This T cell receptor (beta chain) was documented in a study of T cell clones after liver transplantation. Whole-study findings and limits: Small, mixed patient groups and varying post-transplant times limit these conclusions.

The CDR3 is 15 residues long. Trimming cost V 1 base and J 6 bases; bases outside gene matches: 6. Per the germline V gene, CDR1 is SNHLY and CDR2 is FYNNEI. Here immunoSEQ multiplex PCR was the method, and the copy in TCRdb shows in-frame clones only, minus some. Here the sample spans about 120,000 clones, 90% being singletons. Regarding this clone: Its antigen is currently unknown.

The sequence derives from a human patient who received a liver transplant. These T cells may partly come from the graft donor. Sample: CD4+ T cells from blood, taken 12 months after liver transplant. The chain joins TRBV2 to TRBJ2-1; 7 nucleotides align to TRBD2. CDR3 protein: CASSEGLAAPNEQFF. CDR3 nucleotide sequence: TGTGCCAGCAGTGAAGGTCTAGCGGCCCCCAATGAGCAGTTCTTC.